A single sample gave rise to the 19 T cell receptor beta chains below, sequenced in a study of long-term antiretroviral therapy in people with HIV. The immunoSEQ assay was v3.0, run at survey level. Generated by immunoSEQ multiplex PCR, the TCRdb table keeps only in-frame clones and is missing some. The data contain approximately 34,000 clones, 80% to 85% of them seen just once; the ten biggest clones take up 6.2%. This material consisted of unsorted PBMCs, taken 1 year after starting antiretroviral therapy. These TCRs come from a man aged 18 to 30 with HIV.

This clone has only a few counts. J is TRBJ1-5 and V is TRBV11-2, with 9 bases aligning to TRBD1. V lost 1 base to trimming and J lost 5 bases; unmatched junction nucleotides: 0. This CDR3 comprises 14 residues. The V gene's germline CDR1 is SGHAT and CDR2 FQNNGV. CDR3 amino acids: CASSLGTGDQPQHF. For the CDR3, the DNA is TGTGCCAGCAGCTTAGGGACAGGGGATCAGCCCCAGCATTTT.

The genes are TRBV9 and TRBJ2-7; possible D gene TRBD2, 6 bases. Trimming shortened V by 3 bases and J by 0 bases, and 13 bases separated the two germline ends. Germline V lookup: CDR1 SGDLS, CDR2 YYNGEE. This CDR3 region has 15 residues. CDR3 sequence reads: CASSEEGGSSYEQYF. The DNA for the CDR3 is TGTGCCAGCAGCGAGGAGGGCGGTTCCTCCTACGAGCAGTACTTC.

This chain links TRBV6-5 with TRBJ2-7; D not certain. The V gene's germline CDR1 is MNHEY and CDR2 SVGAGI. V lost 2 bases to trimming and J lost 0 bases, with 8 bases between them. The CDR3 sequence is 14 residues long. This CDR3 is CASSYGGFSYEQYF. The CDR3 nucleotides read TGTGCCAGCAGTTACGGTGGGTTCTCCTACGAGCAGTACTTC.

The CDR3 DNA reads TGCGCCAGCAGCTTGGGATCCGGGGGGTCCAAAAACATTCAGTACTTC. Encoded protein: CASSLGSGGSKNIQYF. V usage is TRBV5-1 and J usage is TRBJ2-4, with 7 bases aligning to TRBD2. Germline V gives CDR1 SGHRS, CDR2 YFSETQ. CDR3 size: 16 residues. The J segment lost 2 bases and the V segment lost 0 bases, leaving 5 bases of the junction unmatched. The whole variable domain, filled in from reference TRBV5-1 and TRBJ2-4, reads KAGVTQTPRYLIKTRGQQVTLSCSPISGHRSVSWYQQTPGQGLQFLFEYFSETQRNKGNFPGRFSGRQFSNSRSEMNVSTLELGDSALYLCASSLGSGGSKNIQYFGAGTRLSVL.

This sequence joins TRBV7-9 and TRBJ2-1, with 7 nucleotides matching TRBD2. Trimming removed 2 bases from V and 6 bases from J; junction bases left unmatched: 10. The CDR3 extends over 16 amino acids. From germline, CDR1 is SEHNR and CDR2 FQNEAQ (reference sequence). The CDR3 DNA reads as TGTGCCAGCAGCTTACCCAATAGCGGGCCGAGCAATGAGCAGTTCTTC. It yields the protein CASSLPNSGPSNEQFF.

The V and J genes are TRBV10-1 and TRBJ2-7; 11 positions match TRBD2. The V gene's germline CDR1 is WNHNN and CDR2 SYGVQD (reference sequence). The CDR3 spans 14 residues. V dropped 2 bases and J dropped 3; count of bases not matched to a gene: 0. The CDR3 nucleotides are TGCGCCAGCAGTGAGACTAGCGGGGGCTACGAGCAGTACTTC. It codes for CASSETSGGYEQYF.

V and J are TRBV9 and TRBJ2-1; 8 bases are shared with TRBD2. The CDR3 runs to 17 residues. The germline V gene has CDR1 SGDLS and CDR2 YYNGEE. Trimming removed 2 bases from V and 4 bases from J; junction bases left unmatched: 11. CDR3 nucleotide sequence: TGTGCCAGCAGCGTCGGAGGGCTAGCGGGTCCTTACAATGAGCAGTTCTTC. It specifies CASSVGGLAGPYNEQFF. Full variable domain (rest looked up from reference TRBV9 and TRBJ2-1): DSGVTQTPKHLITATGQRVTLRCSPRSGDLSVYWYQQSLDQGLQFLIQYYNGEERAKGNILERFSAQQFPDLHSELNLSSLELGDSALYFCASSVGGLAGPYNEQFFGPGTRLTVL.

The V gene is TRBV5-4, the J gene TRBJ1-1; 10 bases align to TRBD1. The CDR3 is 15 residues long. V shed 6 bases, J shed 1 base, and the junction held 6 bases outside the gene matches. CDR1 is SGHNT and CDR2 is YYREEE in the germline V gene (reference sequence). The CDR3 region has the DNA TGTGCCAGCAACGACAGGGGGCGGGGGAACACTGAAGCTTTCTTT. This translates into CASNDRGRGNTEAFF. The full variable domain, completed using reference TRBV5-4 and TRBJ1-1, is ETGVTQSPTHLIKTRGQQVTLRCSSQSGHNTVSWYQQALGQGPQFIFQYYREEENGRGNFPPRFSGLQFPNYSSELNVNALELDDSALYLCASNDRGRGNTEAFFGQGTRLTVV.

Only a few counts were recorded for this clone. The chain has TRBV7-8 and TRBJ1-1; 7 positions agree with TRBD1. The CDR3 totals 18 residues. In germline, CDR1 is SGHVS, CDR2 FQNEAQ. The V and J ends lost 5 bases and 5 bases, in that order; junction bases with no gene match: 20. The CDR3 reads CASSLTPGGGGSVTEAFF. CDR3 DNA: TGTGCCAGCAGCCTTACCCCAGGGGGGGGCGGATCGGTAACTGAAGCTTTCTTT.

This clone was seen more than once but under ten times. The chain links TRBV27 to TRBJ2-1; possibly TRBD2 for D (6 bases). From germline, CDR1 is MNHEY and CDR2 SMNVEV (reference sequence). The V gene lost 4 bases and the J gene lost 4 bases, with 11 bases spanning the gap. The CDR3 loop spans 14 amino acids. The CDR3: CASSSRGKYNEQFF. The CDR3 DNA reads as TGTGCCAGCAGTTCACGGGGGAAGTACAATGAGCAGTTCTTC.

For the CDR3, the DNA is TGCGCCAGCAGCTCCGCGGTGGCAGGGGGCGATGAGCAGTTCTTC. It encodes CASSSAVAGGDEQFF. V is TRBV5-1 and J is TRBJ2-1; the match to TRBD1 covers 8 bases. V was pared by 3 bases and J by 8 bases, with 10 bases of the junction left unmatched. The CDR3 is 15 amino acids. Germline loops: CDR1 SGHRS, CDR2 YFSETQ.

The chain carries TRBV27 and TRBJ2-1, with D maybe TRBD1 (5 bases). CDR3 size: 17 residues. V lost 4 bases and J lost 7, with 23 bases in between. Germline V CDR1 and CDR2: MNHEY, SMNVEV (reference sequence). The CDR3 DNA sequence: TGTGCCAGCAGTTCCCCAGTTGGGGCGCCACCATGGAATGAGCAGTTCTTC. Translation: CASSSPVGAPPWNEQFF.

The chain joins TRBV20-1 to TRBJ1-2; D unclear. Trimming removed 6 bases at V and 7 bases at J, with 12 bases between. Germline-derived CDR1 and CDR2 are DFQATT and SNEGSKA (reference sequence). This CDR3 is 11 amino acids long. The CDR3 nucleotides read TGCAGTGCCCTTCCCCCAGGTGGCTACACCTTC. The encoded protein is CSALPPGGYTF.

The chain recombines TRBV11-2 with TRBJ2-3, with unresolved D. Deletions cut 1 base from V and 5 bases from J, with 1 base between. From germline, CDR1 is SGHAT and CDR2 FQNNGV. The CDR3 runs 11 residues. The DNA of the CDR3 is TGTGCCAGCAGCTTAGTAGATACGCAGTATTTT. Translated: CASSLVDTQYF. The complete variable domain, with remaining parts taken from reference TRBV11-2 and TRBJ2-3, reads EAGVAQSPRYKIIEKRQSVAFWCNPISGHATLYWYQQILGQGPKLLIQFQNNGVVDDSQLPKDRFSAERLKGVDSTLKIQPAKLEDSAVYLCASSLVDTQYFGPGTRLTVL.

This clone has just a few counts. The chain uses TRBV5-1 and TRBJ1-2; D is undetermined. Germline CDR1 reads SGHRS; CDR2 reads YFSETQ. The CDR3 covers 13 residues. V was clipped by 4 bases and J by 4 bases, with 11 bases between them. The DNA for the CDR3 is TGCGCCAGCAGCCAGGACGGAACCTATGGCTACACCTTC. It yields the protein CASSQDGTYGYTF.

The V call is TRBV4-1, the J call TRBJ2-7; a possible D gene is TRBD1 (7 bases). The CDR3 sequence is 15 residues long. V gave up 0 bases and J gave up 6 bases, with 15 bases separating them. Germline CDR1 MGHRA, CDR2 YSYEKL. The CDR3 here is CASSQEPQGGFEQYF. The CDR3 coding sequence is TGCGCCAGCAGCCAAGAACCCCAGGGGGGCTTCGAGCAGTACTTC.

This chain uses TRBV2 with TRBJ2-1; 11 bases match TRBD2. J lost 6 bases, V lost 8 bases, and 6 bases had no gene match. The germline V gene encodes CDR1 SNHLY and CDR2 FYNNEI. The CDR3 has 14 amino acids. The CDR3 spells CASLGLAGRNEQFF. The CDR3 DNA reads TGTGCCAGCCTAGGACTAGCGGGTCGCAATGAGCAGTTCTTC.

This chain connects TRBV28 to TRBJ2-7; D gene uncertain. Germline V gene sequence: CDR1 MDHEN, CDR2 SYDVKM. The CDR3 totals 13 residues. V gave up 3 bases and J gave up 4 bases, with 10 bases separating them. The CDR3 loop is CASSLLAGYEQYF. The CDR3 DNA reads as TGTGCCAGCAGTTTGTTAGCTGGATACGAGCAGTACTTC. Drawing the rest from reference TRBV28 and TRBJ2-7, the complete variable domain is DVKVTQSSRYLVKRTGEKVFLECVQDMDHENMFWYRQDPGLGLRLIYFSYDVKMKEKGDIPEGYSVSREKKERFSLILESASTNQTSMYLCASSLLAGYEQYFGPGTRLTVT.

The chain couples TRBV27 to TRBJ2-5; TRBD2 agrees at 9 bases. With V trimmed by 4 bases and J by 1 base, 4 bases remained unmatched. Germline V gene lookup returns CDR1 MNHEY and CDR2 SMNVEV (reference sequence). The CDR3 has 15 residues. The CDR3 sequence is CASSWAGGIQETQYF. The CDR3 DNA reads TGTGCCAGCAGTTGGGCGGGGGGGATCCAAGAGACCCAGTACTTC.